This T cell receptor (beta chain) was captured in a study of T cells in Graves' hyperthyroidism and ophthalmopathy. RNA transcripts were the template for amplifying TCR beta CDR3 regions. Primed by the HTBI set, a first-round RT-PCR was run on the TCR CDR3. TCRdb reprocessed the multiplex PCR reads via MiXCR and lists one record per CDR3 protein. Of some 380,000 distinct CDR3 sequences in the sample, roughly 14% were seen once. General observations from the study: From stable hyperthyroidism, ophthalmopathy was separated by a 13 V-J model.

Worth noting for this clonotype: Its antigen remains unknown. A read error is possible here, since a much larger clone lies one base away.

Material for sequencing was blood. The sequence was obtained from a man aged 25-45 years with Graves' hyperthyroidism that later progressed to Graves' ophthalmopathy.

CDR3 protein: CASSPSWRGPSCNEQFF. Here the CDR3 DNA reads TGTGCCAGCAGCCCATCCTGGCGGGGGCCCTCCTGCAATGAGCAGTTCTTC. V is TRBV11-2 and J is TRBJ2-1, with D possibly being TRBD2 (7 bases). The CDR3 spans 17 residues. Germline V gene sequence: CDR1 SGHAT, CDR2 FQNNGV.